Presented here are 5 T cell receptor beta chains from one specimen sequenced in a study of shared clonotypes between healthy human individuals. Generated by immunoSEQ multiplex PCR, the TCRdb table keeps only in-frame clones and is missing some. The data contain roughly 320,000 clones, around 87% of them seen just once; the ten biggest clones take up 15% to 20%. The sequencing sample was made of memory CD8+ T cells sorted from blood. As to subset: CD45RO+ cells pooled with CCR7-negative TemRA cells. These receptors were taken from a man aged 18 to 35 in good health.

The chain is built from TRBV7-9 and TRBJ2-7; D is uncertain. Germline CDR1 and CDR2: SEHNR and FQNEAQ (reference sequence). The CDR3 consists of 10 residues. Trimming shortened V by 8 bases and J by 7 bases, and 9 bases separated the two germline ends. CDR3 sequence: CASGEGEQYF. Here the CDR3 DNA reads TGTGCCAGCGGGGAAGGTGAGCAGTACTTC.

The CDR3 protein is CASPNRSYEQYF. CDR3 coding DNA: TGTGCCAGCCCTAACAGGTCCTACGAGCAGTACTTC. The chain joins TRBV5-6 to TRBJ2-7, with a possible D match to TRBD1 (5 bases). Germline CDR1 is SGHDT and CDR2 is YYEEEE. The ends were cut back, 7 bases at V and 1 base at J, with 9 bases in the middle. The CDR3 is 12 residues long.

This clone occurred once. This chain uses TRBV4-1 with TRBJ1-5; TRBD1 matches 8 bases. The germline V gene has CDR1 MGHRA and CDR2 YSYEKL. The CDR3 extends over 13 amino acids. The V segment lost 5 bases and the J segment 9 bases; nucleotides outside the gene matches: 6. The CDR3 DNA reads TGCGCCAGCAGCACTCCGGACAGGGCGCCCCAGCATTTT. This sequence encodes CASSTPDRAPQHF.

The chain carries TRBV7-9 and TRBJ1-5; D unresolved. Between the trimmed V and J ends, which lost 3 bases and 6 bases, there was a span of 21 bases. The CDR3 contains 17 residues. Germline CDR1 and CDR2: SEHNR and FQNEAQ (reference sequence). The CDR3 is CASSLSDGGRVGQPQHF. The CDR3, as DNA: TGTGCCAGCAGCTTGTCGGATGGCGGACGGGTGGGTCAGCCCCAGCATTTT. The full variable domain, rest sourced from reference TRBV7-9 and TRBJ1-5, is DTGVSQNPRHKITKRGQNVTFRCDPISEHNRLYWYRQTLGQGPEFLTYFQNEAQLEKSRLLSDRFSAERPKGSFSTLEIQRTEQGDSAMYLCASSLSDGGRVGQPQHFGDGTRLSIL.

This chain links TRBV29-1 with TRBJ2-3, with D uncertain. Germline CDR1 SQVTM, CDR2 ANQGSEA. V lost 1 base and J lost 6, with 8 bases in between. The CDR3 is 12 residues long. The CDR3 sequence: CSVEGIVDTQYF. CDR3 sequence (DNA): TGCAGCGTTGAAGGAATAGTGGATACGCAGTATTTT.